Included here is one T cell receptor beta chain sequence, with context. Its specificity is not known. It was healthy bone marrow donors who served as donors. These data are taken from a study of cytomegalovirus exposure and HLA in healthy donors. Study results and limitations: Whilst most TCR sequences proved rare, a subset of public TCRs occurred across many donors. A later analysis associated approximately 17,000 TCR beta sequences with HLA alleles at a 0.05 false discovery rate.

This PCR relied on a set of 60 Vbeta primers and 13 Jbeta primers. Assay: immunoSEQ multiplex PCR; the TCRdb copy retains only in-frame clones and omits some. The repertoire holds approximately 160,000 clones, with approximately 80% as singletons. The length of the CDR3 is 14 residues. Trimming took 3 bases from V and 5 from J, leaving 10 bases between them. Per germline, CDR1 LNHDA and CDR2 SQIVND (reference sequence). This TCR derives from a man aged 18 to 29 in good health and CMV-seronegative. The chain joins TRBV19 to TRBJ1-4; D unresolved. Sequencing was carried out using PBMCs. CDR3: CASSIGLKNEKLFF. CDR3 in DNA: TGTGCCAGTAGTATTGGACTCAAAAATGAAAAACTGTTTTTT.